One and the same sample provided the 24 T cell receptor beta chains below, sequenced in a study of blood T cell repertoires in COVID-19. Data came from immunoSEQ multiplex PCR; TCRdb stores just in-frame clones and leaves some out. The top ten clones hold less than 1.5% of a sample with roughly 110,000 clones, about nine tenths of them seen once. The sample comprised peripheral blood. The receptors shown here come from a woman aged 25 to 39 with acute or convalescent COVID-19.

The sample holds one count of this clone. The CDR3 DNA follows: TGTGCCAGCAGCTTAGAATTGAATCGCAAGCGGGAGGTGCGGGAGCAGTACTTC. This sequence encodes CASSLELNRKREVREQYF. The chain recombines TRBV7-2 with TRBJ2-7; 9 bases map to TRBD2. There are 18 residues in the CDR3. Germline V gene data show CDR1 as SGHTA and CDR2 as FQGNSA. With 1 base clipped from V and 7 bases from J, the junction kept 17 bases outside the gene matches.

The CDR3 protein is CASSPRTPEAFF. The CDR3 nucleotides read TGTGCCAGCAGCCCCCGGACACCAGAAGCTTTCTTT. The chain couples TRBV21-1 to TRBJ1-1; the D call of TRBD1 is as the table states it, not checked on the DNA. TRBV21-1 is described as a pseudogene. This CDR3 spans 12 amino acids.

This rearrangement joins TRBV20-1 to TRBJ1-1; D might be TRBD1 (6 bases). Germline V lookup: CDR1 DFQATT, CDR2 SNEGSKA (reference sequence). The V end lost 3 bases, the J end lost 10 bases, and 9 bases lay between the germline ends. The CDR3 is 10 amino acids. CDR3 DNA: TGCAGTGCTAGTGCAGGGGCAGCTTTCTTT. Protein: CSASAGAAFF.

CDR3 DNA: TGTGCCAGCAGCGCCCCGGGGGGTCTCCCTTCACCCCTCCACTTT. Its translation: CASSAPGGLPSPLHF. This chain links TRBV9 with TRBJ1-6; D may be TRBD1 (5 bases). Germline V lookup: CDR1 SGDLS, CDR2 YYNGEE. The CDR3 has 15 residues. V gave up 3 bases and J gave up 9 bases, with 16 bases separating them. The full variable domain, its missing parts supplied by reference TRBV9 and TRBJ1-6, is DSGVTQTPKHLITATGQRVTLRCSPRSGDLSVYWYQQSLDQGLQFLIQYYNGEERAKGNILERFSAQQFPDLHSELNLSSLELGDSALYFCASSAPGGLPSPLHFGNGTRLTVT.

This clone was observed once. CDR3 DNA sequence: TGTGCCAGCAGACCCACAGGGAGCTCTGGAAACACCATATATTTT. Translating it yields CASRPTGSSGNTIYF. The genes are TRBV28 and TRBJ1-3; possibly TRBD1 for D (6 bases). From germline, CDR1 is MDHEN and CDR2 SYDVKM. CDR3 length equals 15 residues. With 6 bases removed from V and 0 bases from J, the gap between germline ends came to 12 bases.

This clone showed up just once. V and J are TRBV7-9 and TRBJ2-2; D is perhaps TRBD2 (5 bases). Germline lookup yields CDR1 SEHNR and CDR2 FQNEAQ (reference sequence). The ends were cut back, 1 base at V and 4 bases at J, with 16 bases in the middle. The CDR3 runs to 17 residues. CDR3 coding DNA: TGTGCCAGCAGCTTAGATCCGGCGGGTTCTCCCACCGGGGAGCTGTTTTTT. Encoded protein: CASSLDPAGSPTGELFF.

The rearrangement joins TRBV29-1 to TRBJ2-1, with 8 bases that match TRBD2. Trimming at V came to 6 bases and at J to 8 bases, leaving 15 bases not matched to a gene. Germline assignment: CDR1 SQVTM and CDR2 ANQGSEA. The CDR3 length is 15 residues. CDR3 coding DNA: TGCAGCGTCGCCGGAGGGACTAGTATGGTGGATGAGCAGTTCTTC. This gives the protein CSVAGGTSMVDEQFF.

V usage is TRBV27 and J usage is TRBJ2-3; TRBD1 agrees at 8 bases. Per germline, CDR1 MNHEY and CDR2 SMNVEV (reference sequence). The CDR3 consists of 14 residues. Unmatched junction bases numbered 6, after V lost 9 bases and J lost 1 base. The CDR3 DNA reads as TGTGCCAGTTCCGACAGGGGACGCACAGATACGCAGTATTTT. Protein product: CASSDRGRTDTQYF.

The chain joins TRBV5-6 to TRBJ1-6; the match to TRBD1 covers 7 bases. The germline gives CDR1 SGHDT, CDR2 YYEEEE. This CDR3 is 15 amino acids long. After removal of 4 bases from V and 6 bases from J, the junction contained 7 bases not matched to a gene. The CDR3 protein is CASSLPGQLNSPLHF. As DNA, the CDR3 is TGTGCCAGCAGCCTACCGGGACAGCTTAATTCACCCCTCCACTTT.

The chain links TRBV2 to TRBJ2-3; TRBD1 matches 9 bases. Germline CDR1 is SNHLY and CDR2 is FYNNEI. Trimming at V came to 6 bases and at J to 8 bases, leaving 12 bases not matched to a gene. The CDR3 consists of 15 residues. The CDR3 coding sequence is TGTGCCAGCAGGGGGGGACAGGGTTTCTCAGCTACGCAGTATTTT. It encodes CASRGGQGFSATQYF.

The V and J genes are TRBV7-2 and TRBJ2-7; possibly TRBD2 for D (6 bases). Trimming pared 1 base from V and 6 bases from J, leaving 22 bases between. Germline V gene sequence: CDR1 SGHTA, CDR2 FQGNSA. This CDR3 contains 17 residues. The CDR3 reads CASSLGWAGPTWSEQYF. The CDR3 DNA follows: TGTGCCAGCAGCTTAGGGTGGGCGGGACCCACCTGGTCCGAGCAGTACTTC.

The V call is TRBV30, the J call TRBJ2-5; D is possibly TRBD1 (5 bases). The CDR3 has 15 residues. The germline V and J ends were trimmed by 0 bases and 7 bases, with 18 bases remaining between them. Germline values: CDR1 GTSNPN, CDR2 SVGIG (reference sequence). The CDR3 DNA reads TGTGCCTGGAGTGTCCGTAGGGGCCGAGGTGGGACCCAGTACTTC. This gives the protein CAWSVRRGRGGTQYF.

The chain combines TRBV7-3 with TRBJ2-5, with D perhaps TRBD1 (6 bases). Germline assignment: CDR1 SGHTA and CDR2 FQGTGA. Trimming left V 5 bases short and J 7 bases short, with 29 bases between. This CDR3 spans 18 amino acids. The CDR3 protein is CASSKAPGQITSLGTQYF. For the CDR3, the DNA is TGTGCCAGCAGCAAAGCCCCGGGACAAATTACCTCGTTGGGGACCCAGTACTTC.

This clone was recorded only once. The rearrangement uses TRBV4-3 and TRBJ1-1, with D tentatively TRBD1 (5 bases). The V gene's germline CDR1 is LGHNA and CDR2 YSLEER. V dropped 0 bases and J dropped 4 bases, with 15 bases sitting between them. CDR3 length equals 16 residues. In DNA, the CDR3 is TGCGCCAGCAGCCAAGATCAGGGAAGTAGGTTCACTGAAGCTTTCTTT. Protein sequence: CASSQDQGSRFTEAFF.

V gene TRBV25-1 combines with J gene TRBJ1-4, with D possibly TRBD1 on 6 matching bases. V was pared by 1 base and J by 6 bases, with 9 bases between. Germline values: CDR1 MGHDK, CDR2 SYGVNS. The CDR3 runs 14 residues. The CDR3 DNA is TGTGCCAGCAGTGAATGGGGGCGGGATGAAAAACTGTTTTTT. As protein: CASSEWGRDEKLFF.

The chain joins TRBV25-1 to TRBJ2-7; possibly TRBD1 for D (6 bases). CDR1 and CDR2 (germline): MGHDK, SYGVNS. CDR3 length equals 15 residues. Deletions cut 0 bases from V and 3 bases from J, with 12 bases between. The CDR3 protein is CASSEYGPGDYEQYF. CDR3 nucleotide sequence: TGTGCCAGCAGTGAATATGGCCCAGGGGACTACGAGCAGTACTTC.

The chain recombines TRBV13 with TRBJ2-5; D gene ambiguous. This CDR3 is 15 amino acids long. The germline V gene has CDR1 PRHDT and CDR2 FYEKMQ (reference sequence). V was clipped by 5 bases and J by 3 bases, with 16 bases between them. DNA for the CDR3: TGTGCCAGCAGCCCTCCGGAGTCGCGGAAAGAGACCCAGTACTTC. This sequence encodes CASSPPESRKETQYF.

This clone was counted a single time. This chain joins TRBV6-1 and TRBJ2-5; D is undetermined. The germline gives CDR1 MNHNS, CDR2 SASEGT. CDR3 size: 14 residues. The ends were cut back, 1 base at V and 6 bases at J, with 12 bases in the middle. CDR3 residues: CASSEEARSKTQYF. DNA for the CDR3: TGTGCCAGCAGTGAAGAAGCCAGGTCAAAGACCCAGTACTTC.

The CDR3 DNA sequence: TGTGCCACCAGCAGTAGAACAGATTCACCCCTCCACTTT. As protein: CATSSRTDSPLHF. V and J are TRBV15 and TRBJ1-6; D is unclear. Germline V gives CDR1 LNHNV, CDR2 YYDKDF (reference sequence). This CDR3 comprises 13 residues. Trimming left V 3 bases short and J 8 bases short, with 8 bases between.

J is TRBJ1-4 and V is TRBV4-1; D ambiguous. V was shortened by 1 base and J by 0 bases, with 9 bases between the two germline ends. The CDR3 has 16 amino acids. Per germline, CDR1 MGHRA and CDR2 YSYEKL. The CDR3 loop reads CASSQAQRATNEKLFF. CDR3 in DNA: TGCGCCAGCAGCCAAGCCCAGCGGGCAACTAATGAAAAACTGTTTTTT.

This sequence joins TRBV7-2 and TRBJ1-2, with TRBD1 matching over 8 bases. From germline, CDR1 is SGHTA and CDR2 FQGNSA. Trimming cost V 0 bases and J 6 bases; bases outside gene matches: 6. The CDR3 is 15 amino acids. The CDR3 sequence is CASSLADRGGDGYTF. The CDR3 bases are TGTGCCAGCAGCTTAGCAGACAGGGGCGGCGATGGCTACACCTTC.

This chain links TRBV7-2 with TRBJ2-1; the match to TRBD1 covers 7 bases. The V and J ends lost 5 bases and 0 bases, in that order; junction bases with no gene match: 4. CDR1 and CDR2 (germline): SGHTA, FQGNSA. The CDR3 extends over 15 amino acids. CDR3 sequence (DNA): TGTGCCAGCAGCGAGGACAGGAGCTCCTACAATGAGCAGTTCTTC. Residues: CASSEDRSSYNEQFF.

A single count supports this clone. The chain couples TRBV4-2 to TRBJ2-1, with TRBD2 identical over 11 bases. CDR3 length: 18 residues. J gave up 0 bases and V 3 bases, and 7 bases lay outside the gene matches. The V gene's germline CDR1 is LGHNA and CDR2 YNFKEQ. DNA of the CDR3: TGTGCCAGCAGCCACCTGGGACTAGCGGTTAGCTCCTACAATGAGCAGTTCTTC. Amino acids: CASSHLGLAVSSYNEQFF.

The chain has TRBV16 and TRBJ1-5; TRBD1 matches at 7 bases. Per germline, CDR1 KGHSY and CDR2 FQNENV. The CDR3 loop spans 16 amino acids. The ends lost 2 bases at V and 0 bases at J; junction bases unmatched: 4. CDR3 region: CASSQHTGDSNQPQHF. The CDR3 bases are TGTGCCAGCAGCCAACACACAGGGGATAGCAATCAGCCCCAGCATTTT.